The present T cell receptor (beta chain) was sequenced within a study of shared clonotypes between healthy human individuals. This CDR3 has 16 residues. With 0 bases clipped from V and 0 bases from J, the junction kept 3 bases outside the gene matches. Germline V gene data show CDR1 as SGHRS and CDR2 as YFSETQ. Only a few counts were recorded for this clone. Additional DNA sequences in this sample encode the identical CDR3. Using immunoSEQ multiplex PCR, the repertoire was profiled, and TCRdb retains in-frame clones only, with some absent. The sample includes about 120,000 clones, 55% to 70% of them seen just once.

This receptor was identified in a woman between 25 and 40 years old in good health. Sequenced input: memory CD8+ T cells sorted from blood. Subset denoted: CD45RO+ cells pooled with CCR7-negative TemRA cells. The chain joins TRBV5-1 to TRBJ2-3, with 8 bases fitting TRBD1. For the CDR3, the DNA is TGCGCCAGCAGCTTGGGGCAGGGGGCGAGCACAGATACGCAGTATTTT. Translating it yields CASSLGQGASTDTQYF.